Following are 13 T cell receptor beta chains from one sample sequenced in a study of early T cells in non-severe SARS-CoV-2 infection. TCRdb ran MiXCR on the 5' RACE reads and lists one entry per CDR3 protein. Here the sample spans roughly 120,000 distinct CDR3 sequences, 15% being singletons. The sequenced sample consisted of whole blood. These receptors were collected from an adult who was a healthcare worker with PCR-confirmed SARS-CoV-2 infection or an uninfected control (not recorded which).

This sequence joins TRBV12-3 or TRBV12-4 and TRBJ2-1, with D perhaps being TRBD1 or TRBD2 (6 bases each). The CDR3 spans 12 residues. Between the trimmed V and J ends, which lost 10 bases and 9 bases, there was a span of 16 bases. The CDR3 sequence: CAIGRGHGEQFF. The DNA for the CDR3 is TGTGCCATCGGACGGGGGCACGGTGAGCAGTTCTTC.

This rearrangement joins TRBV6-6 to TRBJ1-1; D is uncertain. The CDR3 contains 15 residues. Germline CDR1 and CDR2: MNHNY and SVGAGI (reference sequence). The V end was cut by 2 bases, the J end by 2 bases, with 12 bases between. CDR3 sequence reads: CASSYVGLRNTEAFF. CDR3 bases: TGTGCCAGCAGTTACGTAGGCCTCCGCAACACTGAAGCTTTCTTT.

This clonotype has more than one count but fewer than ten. The CDR3 bases are TGTGCCAGCACCGTAACATCCACAGATACGCAGTATTTT. This gives the protein CASTVTSTDTQYF. This rearrangement joins TRBV6-1 to TRBJ2-3; D remains unclear. CDR3 length equals 13 residues. Between the trimmed V and J ends, which lost 7 bases and 2 bases, there was a span of 10 bases. Germline-derived CDR1 and CDR2 are MNHNS and SASEGT.

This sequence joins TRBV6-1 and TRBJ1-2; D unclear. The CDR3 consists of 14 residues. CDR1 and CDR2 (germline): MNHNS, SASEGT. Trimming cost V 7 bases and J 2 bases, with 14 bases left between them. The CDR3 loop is CASTLGPPNYGYTF. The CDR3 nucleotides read TGTGCCAGCACCCTTGGTCCACCAAACTATGGCTACACCTTC.

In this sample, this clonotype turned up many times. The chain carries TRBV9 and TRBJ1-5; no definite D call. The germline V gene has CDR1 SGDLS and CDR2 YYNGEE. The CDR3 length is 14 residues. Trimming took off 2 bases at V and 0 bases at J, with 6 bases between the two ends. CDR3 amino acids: CASSVGVSNQPQHF. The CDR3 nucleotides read TGTGCCAGCAGCGTCGGGGTTAGCAATCAGCCCCAGCATTTT. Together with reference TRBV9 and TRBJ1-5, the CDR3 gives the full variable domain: DSGVTQTPKHLITATGQRVTLRCSPRSGDLSVYWYQQSLDQGLQFLIQYYNGEERAKGNILERFSAQQFPDLHSELNLSSLELGDSALYFCASSVGVSNQPQHFGDGTRLSIL.

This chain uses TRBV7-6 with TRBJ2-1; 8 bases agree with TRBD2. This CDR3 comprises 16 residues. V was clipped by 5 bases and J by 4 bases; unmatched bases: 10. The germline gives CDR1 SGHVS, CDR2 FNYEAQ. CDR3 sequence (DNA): TGTGCCAGCAGCGTAAGTATCGGGGGGGTTTACAATGAGCAGTTCTTC. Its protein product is CASSVSIGGVYNEQFF.

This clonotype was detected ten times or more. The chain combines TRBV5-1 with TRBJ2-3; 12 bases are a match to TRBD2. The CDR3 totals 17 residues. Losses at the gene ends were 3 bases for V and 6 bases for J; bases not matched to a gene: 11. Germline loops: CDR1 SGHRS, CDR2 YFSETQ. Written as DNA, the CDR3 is TGCGCCAGCAGCTGGGACCCTACTAGCGGGGGGATCGATACGCAGTATTTT. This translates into CASSWDPTSGGIDTQYF.

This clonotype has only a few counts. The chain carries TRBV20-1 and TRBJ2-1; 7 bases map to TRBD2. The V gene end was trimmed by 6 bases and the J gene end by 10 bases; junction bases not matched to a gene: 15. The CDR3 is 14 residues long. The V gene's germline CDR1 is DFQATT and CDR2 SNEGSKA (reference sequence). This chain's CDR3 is CSAVRSAGAREQFF. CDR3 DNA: TGCAGTGCCGTCAGGTCGGCGGGAGCAAGGGAGCAGTTCTTC.

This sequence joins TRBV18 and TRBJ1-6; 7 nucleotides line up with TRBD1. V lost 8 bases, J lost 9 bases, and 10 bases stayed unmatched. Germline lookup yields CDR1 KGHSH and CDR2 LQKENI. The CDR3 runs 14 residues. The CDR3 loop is CASGAGTDSSPLHF. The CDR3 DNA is TGTGCCAGCGGCGCCGGGACAGACTCTTCACCCCTCCACTTT.

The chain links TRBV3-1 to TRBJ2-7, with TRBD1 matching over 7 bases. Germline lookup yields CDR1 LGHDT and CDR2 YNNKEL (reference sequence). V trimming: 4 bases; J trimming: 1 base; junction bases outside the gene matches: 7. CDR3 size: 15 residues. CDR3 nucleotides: TGTGCCAGCAGCCTTTTCTCAGGGGGATCCTACGAGCAGTACTTC. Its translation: CASSLFSGGSYEQYF.

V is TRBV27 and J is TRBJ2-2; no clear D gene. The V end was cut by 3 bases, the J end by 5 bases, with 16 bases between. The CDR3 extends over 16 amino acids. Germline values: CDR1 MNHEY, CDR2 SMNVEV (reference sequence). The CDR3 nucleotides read TGTGCCAGCAGTTTCGTTCGGCACGAAGGGACCGGGGAGCTGTTTTTT. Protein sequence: CASSFVRHEGTGELFF.

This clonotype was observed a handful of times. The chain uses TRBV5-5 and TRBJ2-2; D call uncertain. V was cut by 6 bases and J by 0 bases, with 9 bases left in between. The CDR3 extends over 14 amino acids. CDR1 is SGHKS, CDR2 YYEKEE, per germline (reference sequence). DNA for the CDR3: TGTGCCAGCACCCCAGGCTCGAACACCGGGGAGCTGTTTTTT. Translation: CASTPGSNTGELFF. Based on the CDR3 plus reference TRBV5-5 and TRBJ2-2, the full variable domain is DAGVTQSPTHLIKTRGQQVTLRCSPISGHKSVSWYQQVLGQGPQFIFQYYEKEERGRGNFPDRFSARQFPNYSSELNVNALLLGDSALYLCASTPGSNTGELFFGEGSRLTVL.

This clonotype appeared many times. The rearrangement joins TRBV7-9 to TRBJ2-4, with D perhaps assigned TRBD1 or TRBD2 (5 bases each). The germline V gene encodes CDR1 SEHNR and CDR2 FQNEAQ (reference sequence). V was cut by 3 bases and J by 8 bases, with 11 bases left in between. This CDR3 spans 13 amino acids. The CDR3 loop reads CASSLQGRDIQYF. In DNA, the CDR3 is TGTGCCAGCAGCTTGCAGGGACGGGACATTCAGTACTTC.